Shown below are 7 T cell receptor gamma chains from a single sample sequenced in a study of gamma delta lymphoproliferative disorders and STAT genes. TCRdb used CATT to re-call clones from the multiplex PCR reads. The repertoire holds approximately 2,500 gamma-chain clones, with roughly 18% as singletons. Sequencing used genomic DNA taken from PBMCs of patients and controls. The specimen sequenced was blood. Receptor source: a human donor with gamma-delta T-cell large granular lymphocyte leukemia.

The V and J genes are TRGV4 and TRGJ1 or TRGJ2. Matching the DNA to germline supplied the J gene, which TCRdb does not give. The CDR3 is made up of 14 amino acids. The V gene's germline CDR1 is EGSTGY and CDR2 YDSYTSSV. V gave up 3 bases and J gave up 0 bases; unmatched junction bases: 5. The CDR3 is CATWDPENYYKKLF. CDR3 in DNA: TGTGCCACCTGGGATCCCGAGAATTATTATAAGAAACTCTTT.

V gene TRGV2 combines with J gene TRGJ1 or TRGJ2. TCRdb records no J gene; here it was assigned by comparing the DNA to germline. V shed 1 base and J 6 bases; nucleotides not matched to a gene: 9. CDR1 is EGSNGY, CDR2 YDSYNSKV, per germline. The CDR3 is made up of 14 amino acids. The chain's CDR3 is CATWDGPAGYKKLF. The DNA for the CDR3 is TGTGCCACCTGGGACGGTCCGGCTGGTTATAAGAAACTCTTT.

The CDR3 region is CATWDGPHKKLF. The CDR3, as DNA: TGTGCCACCTGGGACGGGCCCCATAAGAAACTCTTT. The chain recombines TRGV2 with TRGJ1 or TRGJ2. Matching the DNA to germline supplied the J gene, which TCRdb does not give. Germline V gene sequence: CDR1 EGSNGY, CDR2 YDSYNSKV. V lost 0 bases, J lost 8 bases, and 4 bases stayed unmatched. The CDR3 runs 12 residues.

This sequence joins TRGV4 and TRGJ1 or TRGJ2. The J gene was missing in TCRdb and was found by matching the end of the DNA to germline. The CDR3 has 13 residues. The ends lost 4 bases at V and 5 bases at J; junction bases unmatched: 8. The germline V gene has CDR1 EGSTGY and CDR2 YDSYTSSV. The CDR3 spells CATWDKTHYKKLF. The CDR3 DNA is TGTGCCACCTGGGACAAAACCCATTATAAGAAACTCTTT.

The J gene is TRGJ1 or TRGJ2, the V gene TRGV10. The J gene comes from matching the DNA to germline here; TCRdb lacks it. TRGV10 is an ORF, with its function uncertain. The CDR3 extends over 12 amino acids. Trimming took 8 bases from V and 9 from J; bases not matched to a gene: 11. CDR3 loop: CAAWDWPAKKLF. For the CDR3, the DNA is TGTGCTGCGTGGGATTGGCCCGCTAAGAAACTCTTT.

This clone has a handful of counts. Other DNA sequences in the same sample also yield this CDR3. V and J are TRGV2 and TRGJP2. TCRdb offers no J gene call, so here the DNA was matched to germline to obtain one. Trimming cost V 0 bases and J 3 bases; bases outside gene matches: 1. The CDR3 extends over 14 amino acids. Germline CDR1 is EGSNGY and CDR2 is YDSYNSKV. The CDR3: CATWDGRSDWIKTF. DNA for the CDR3: TGTGCCACCTGGGACGGGCGTAGTGATTGGATCAAGACGTTT.

In this sample, this clone turned up once. It is unclear where the CDR3 begins or ends on the DNA, so no DNA is shown, and the CDR3 is as TCRdb lists it. The V gene was identified as TRGV4, while no J gene was called. The CDR3 spans 19 amino acids, including both terminal residues. The germline V gene has CDR1 EGSTGY and CDR2 YDSYTSSV. This CDR3 reads CATWDAPGIRNSLAVEQHF.